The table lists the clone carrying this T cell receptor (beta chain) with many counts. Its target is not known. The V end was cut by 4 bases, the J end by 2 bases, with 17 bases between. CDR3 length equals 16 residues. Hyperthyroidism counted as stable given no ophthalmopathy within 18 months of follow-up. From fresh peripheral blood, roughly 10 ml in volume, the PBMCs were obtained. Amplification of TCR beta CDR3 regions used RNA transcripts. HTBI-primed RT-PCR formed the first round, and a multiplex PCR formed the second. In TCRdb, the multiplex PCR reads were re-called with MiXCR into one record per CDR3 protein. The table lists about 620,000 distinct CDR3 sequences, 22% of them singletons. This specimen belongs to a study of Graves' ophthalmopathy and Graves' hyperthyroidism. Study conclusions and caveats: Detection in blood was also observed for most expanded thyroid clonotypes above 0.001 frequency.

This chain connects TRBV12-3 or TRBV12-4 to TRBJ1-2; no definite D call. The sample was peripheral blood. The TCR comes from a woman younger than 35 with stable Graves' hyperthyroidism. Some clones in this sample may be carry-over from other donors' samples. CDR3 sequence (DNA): TGTGCCAGCAGTTACCGTAGGGTGTGGCTAAACTATGGCTACACCTTC. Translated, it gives CASSYRRVWLNYGYTF.